This passage covers 15 T cell receptor beta chains from one sample sequenced in a study of beta chain features in type 1 diabetes. Regarding the study as a whole: Moderate yet significant TCRB CDR3 shortening was seen in Type 1 diabetes patients in all four CD4+ subsets.

The sequenced template was cDNA made from the entire isolated RNA. Data came from immunoSEQ multiplex PCR; TCRdb stores just in-frame clones and leaves some out. The sample carries hundreds of thousands of clones, 9.3% recorded once. These receptors' antigens are unknown. The specimen sequenced was central memory CD4+ T cells from blood. These receptors all come from a young man with type 1 diabetes.

A note on this clone: Other DNA sequences in this specimen translate into the identical CDR3. The V gene is TRBV27, the J gene TRBJ1-1, with 7 nucleotides matching TRBD1. The V gene end was trimmed by 5 bases and the J gene end by 1 base; junction bases not matched to a gene: 4. This CDR3 contains 14 residues. In germline, CDR1 is MNHEY, CDR2 SMNVEV (reference sequence). The DNA for the CDR3 is TGTGCCAGCAGTCCACGGACAGGGAACACTGAAGCTTTCTTT. Amino acid sequence: CASSPRTGNTEAFF.

Relative to its sample, this clone is medium-sized. The chain is built from TRBV5-1 and TRBJ2-4, with a tentative D call TRBD2 (5 bases). V lost 0 bases and J 6 bases, leaving 10 bases between the germline ends. The CDR3 contains 14 residues. The germline CDR1 and CDR2 sequences are SGHRS and YFSETQ. The CDR3 reads CASSLGGSRNIQYF. The CDR3 DNA reads TGCGCCAGCAGCTTGGGCGGGTCTCGAAACATTCAGTACTTC.

The chain couples TRBV28 to TRBJ2-5; 8 bases are a match to TRBD1. The ends lost 3 bases at V and 5 bases at J; junction bases unmatched: 8. The germline CDR1 and CDR2 sequences are MDHEN and SYDVKM. The CDR3 is 15 residues long. CDR3 sequence: CASSFAGQGGETQYF. The CDR3 DNA reads TGTGCCAGCAGTTTTGCCGGACAGGGTGGTGAGACCCAGTACTTC.

J is TRBJ2-5 and V is TRBV28; D might be TRBD2 (7 bases). The CDR3 is made up of 15 amino acids. Germline V gene lookup returns CDR1 MDHEN and CDR2 SYDVKM. Between the trimmed V and J ends, which lost 8 bases and 5 bases, there was a span of 21 bases. The CDR3 spells CASRGAGARTETQYF. In DNA, the CDR3 is TGTGCCAGCCGGGGGGCGGGGGCTAGGACTGAGACCCAGTACTTC.

The rearrangement links TRBV18 to TRBJ1-2; TRBD1 matches at 7 bases. CDR3 size: 15 residues. V shed 6 bases and J 2 bases; nucleotides not matched to a gene: 9. Germline V gives CDR1 KGHSH, CDR2 LQKENI. CDR3 region: CASSPSAGQNYGYTF. CDR3 bases: TGTGCCAGCTCGCCGAGCGCGGGACAGAACTATGGCTACACCTTC.

Judged by abundance, this clone is medium-sized. The chain couples TRBV4-2 to TRBJ2-2; TRBD1 matches at 8 bases. Germline CDR1 and CDR2: LGHNA and YNFKEQ. V shed 2 bases and J 6 bases; nucleotides not matched to a gene: 2. CDR3 length: 14 amino acids. For the CDR3, the DNA is TGTGCCAGCAGCCAACCACAGGGGGCCGGGGAGCTGTTTTTT. Its translation: CASSQPQGAGELFF.

This clone came up a few times. The rearrangement links TRBV2 to TRBJ1-2, with D hard to call. The germline CDR1 and CDR2 sequences are SNHLY and FYNNEI. Trimming cost V 3 bases and J 4 bases, with 15 bases left between them. The CDR3 covers 15 residues. The CDR3: CASSDNPNRAYGYTF. The CDR3 region has the DNA TGTGCCAGCAGTGACAATCCCAACCGGGCCTATGGCTACACCTTC.

In nucleotides, the CDR3 is TGCAGCGTTGAAGATCTGGGGGCTGGAGCCTATGGCTACACCTTC. Protein sequence: CSVEDLGAGAYGYTF. The chain combines TRBV29-1 with TRBJ1-2; D is perhaps TRBD1 (6 bases). The ends were cut back, 0 bases at V and 4 bases at J, with 15 bases in the middle. The V gene's germline CDR1 is SQVTM and CDR2 ANQGSEA. This CDR3 contains 15 residues. Using reference TRBV29-1 and TRBJ1-2 for the parts outside the CDR3, the full variable domain is SAVISQKPSRDICQRGTSLTIQCQVDSQVTMMFWYRQQPGQSLTLIATANQGSEATYESGFVIDKFPISRPNLTFSTLTVSNMSPEDSSIYLCSVEDLGAGAYGYTFGSGTRLTVV.

V and J are TRBV6-5 and TRBJ1-3; D is perhaps TRBD1 (6 bases). With 6 bases removed from V and 3 bases from J, the gap between germline ends came to 12 bases. Per germline, CDR1 MNHEY and CDR2 SVGAGI. The CDR3 covers 14 residues. CDR3 protein: CASSLGQDGNTIYF. The CDR3 DNA reads TGTGCCAGCAGCCTGGGACAAGATGGAAACACCATATATTTT.

The CDR3 region is CASSYSRSTDTQYF. The DNA for the CDR3 is TGTGCCAGCAGTTACTCACGGAGCACAGATACGCAGTATTTT. The chain has TRBV6-6 and TRBJ2-3; no clear D. This CDR3 has 14 amino acids. Trimming removed 0 bases at V and 0 bases at J, with 4 bases between. CDR1 is MNHNY, CDR2 SVGAGI, per germline (reference sequence).

The V gene is TRBV29-1, the J gene TRBJ2-3; D assignment may be TRBD1 or TRBD2 (5 bases each). Trimming cost V 7 bases and J 5 bases, with 19 bases left between them. The V gene's germline CDR1 is SQVTM and CDR2 ANQGSEA. The CDR3 totals 14 residues. CDR3 protein: CSGVYSRGGDTQYF. The CDR3 nucleotides are TGCAGCGGGGTATATTCGAGGGGCGGAGATACGCAGTATTTT.

This clone has just a few counts. The V call is TRBV7-2, the J call TRBJ2-7; D not certain. In germline, CDR1 is SGHTA, CDR2 FQGNSA. The CDR3 runs to 17 residues. V was cut by 0 bases and J by 4 bases, with 19 bases left in between. The CDR3 region has the DNA TGTGCCAGCAGCTTAGCATTACCGGCAACCATTCCTTACGAGCAGTACTTC. Translating it yields CASSLALPATIPYEQYF.

There are a few counts of this clone. V gene TRBV30 combines with J gene TRBJ2-1; TRBD2 aligns across 7 bases. The CDR3 extends over 13 amino acids. The trim removed 3 bases at V and 4 bases at J, leaving 3 bases unmatched. Germline assignment: CDR1 GTSNPN and CDR2 SVGIG (reference sequence). The CDR3 DNA is TGTGCCTGGAGGCTAGCGGAGTACAATGAGCAGTTCTTC. Protein product: CAWRLAEYNEQFF.

This clone was picked up many times. Compared with germline, one end of the junction differs, possibly owing to a read error. The chain couples TRBV11-2 to TRBJ2-4; tentative D call: TRBD1 (6 bases). In germline, CDR1 is SGHAT, CDR2 FQNNGV. This CDR3 has 12 amino acids. CDR3 amino acids: CASSTPQGARDF. In DNA form, the CDR3 reads TGTGCCAGCAGCACTCCACAGGGAGCGAGGGACTTC.

A few counts support this clone. The rearrangement joins TRBV5-1 to TRBJ1-3; weak D call: TRBD1 (5 bases). From germline, CDR1 is SGHRS and CDR2 YFSETQ. With 4 bases removed from V and 0 bases from J, the gap between germline ends came to 8 bases. CDR3 size: 14 residues. This chain's CDR3 is CASSGGFSGNTIYF. As DNA, the CDR3 is TGCGCCAGCAGCGGGGGGTTCTCTGGAAACACCATATATTTT.